The T cell receptor beta chain described here comes from a study of shared clonotypes between healthy human individuals. For the study at large: CD8 memory received one plate per donor, CD8 naive two, CD4 memory three and CD4 naive three.

The naive CD8 subset, CD45RO-negative cells positively selected for CCR7, excluded terminally differentiated effector memory CD45RA+ cells. Study donors comprised healthy, HIV-negative adults devoid of recent acute infection or vaccination. The assay was immunoSEQ multiplex PCR, and TCRdb's table has in-frame clones only and misses some. This table has some 2.1 million clones, roughly 94% appearing once. Losses at the gene ends were 2 bases for V and 2 bases for J; bases not matched to a gene: 2. The germline V gene encodes CDR1 MDHEN and CDR2 SYDVKM. The CDR3 length is 15 residues. The sample consisted of naive CD8+ T cells sorted from blood. The rearrangement links TRBV28 to TRBJ2-7, with 11 nucleotides matching TRBD2. The sequence derives from a man between 18 and 35 years old in good health. As DNA, the CDR3 is TGTGCCAGCAGTTTAAGTAGCGGGGGGGCCTACGAGCAGTACTTC. As protein: CASSLSSGGAYEQYF.